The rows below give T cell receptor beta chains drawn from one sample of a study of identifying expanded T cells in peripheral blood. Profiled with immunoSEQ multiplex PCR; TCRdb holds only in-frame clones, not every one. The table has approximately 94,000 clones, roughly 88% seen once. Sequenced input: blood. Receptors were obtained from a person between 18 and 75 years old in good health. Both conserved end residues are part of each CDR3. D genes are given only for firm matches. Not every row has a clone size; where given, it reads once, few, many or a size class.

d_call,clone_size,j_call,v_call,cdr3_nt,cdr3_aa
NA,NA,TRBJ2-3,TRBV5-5,TGTGCCAGCAGCTTGGGCAACACAGATACGCAGTATTTT,CASSLGNTDTQYF
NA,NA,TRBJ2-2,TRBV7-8,TGTGCCAGCAGCCCGGTAGCCGGGGAGCTGTTTTTT,CASSPVAGELFF
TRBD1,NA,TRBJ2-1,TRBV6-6,TGTGCCAGCAGTTACTCGACCAGGGGGCTTGGGAATGAGCAGTTCTTC,CASSYSTRGLGNEQFF
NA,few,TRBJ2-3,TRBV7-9,TGTGCCAGCAGCTTGGGCAGAACTGGGGATACGCAGTATTTT,CASSLGRTGDTQYF
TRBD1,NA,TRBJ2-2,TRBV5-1,TGCGCCAGCAGCTCCGACAGGGAAACCGGGGAGCTGTTTTTT,CASSSDRETGELFF
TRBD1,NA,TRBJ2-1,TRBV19,TGTGCCAGTAGTATACCGACAGGGGGATTTAATGAGCAGTTCTTC,CASSIPTGGFNEQFF
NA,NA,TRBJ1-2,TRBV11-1,TGTGCCAGCAGCCGACGTCAGCCTGGAACTAACTATGGCTACACCTTC,CASSRRQPGTNYGYTF
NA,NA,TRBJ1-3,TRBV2,TGTGCCAGCAGCGGTCAAGGAAACACCATATATTTT,CASSGQGNTIYF
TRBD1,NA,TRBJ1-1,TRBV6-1,TGTGCCAGCAGGGCCAAGGACAGGGCGACTGAAGCTTTCTTT,CASRAKDRATEAFF
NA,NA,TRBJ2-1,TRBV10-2,TGCGCCAGCAGTGAGTCGGCAGGGGTTGACAATGAGCAGTTCTTC,CASSESAGVDNEQFF
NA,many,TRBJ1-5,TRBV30,TGTGCCTGGAGTGTTCAGGGTAATCAGCCCCAGCATTTT,CAWSVQGNQPQHF
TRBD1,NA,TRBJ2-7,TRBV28,TGTGCCAGCACCGACGCCGGGACAGGGGCGTACGAGCAGTACTTC,CASTDAGTGAYEQYF
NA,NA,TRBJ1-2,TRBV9,TGTGCCAGCAGCGTAGCTTTGGCAGATTATGGCTACACCTTC,CASSVALADYGYTF
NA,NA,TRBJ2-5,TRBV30,TGTGCCTGGAGTGTAGGCGTAAAAGAGACCCAGTACTTC,CAWSVGVKETQYF
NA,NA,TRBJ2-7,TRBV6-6,TGTGCCAGCAGCTGGGGGGCAGCCTACGAGCAGTACTTC,CASSWGAAYEQYF
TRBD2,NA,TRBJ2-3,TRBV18,TGTGCCAGCTCGCTTACTAGCGTACCTGGTGATACGCAGTATTTT,CASSLTSVPGDTQYF
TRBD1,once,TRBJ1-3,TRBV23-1,TGCGCCAGCTGGGGTCGGGGAGGGGGCCCCGGAAACACCATATATTTT,CASWGRGGGPGNTIYF
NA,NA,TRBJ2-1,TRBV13,TGTGCCAGCAGCTCGCCGGTGTACAGCTCCTACAATGAGCAGTTCTTC,CASSSPVYSSYNEQFF
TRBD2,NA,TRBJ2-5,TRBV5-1,TGCGCCAGCAGCCCACGGAAGACTAGCGGGGGAGAGACCCAGTACTTC,CASSPRKTSGGETQYF
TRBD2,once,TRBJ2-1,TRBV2,TGTGCCAGCATCCAAGGGCGGGGGACCTCCTACAATGAGCAGTTCTTC,CASIQGRGTSYNEQFF
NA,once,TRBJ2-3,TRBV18,TGTGCCAGCTCCCGGAGCGTCCAAAGCACAGATACGCAGTATTTT,CASSRSVQSTDTQYF
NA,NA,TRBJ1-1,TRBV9,TGTGCCAGCAGCGCGACAGACCTGGAAGCTTTCTTT,CASSATDLEAFF
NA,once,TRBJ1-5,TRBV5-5,TGTGCCAGCAGCTTGGGGGTGGTAGGCAATCAGCCCCAGCATTTT,CASSLGVVGNQPQHF
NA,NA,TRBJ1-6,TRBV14,TGTGCCAGCAGCCAAGATCCAGGCAAGTCTCCCCTCCACTTT,CASSQDPGKSPLHF
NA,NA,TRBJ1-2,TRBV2,TGTGCCAGCAGCCCCGTGGGGACATTTTCGGGCTTC,CASSPVGTFSGF
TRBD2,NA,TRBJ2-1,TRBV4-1,TGCGCCAGCAGCCAAGGTAGGACTAGCGGCTACAATGAGCAGTTCTTC,CASSQGRTSGYNEQFF
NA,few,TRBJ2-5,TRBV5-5,TGCGCCAGCAGCCAAGATGCGGCGTACCAAGAGACCCAGTACTTC,CASSQDAAYQETQYF
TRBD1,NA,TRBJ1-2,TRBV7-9,TGTGCCAGCAGCCAAAATCAGGGGGCGCAAGGCTATGGCTACACCTTC,CASSQNQGAQGYGYTF
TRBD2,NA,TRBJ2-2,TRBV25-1,TGTGCCAGCAAGAAGGGGACTAGCGGGGGCCACACCGGGGAGCTGTTTTTT,CASKKGTSGGHTGELFF
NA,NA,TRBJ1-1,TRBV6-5,TGTGCCAGCAGCCTCGGGACGGTGAACACTGAAGCTTTCTTT,CASSLGTVNTEAFF